This T cell receptor (beta chain) came from a study of T-cell memory formation after mild COVID-19. This clonotype was counted between two and nine times. TCRdb re-called the 5' RACE reads through MiXCR, storing one row per CDR3 protein. The sample gives 360,000 or so distinct CDR3 sequences, 28% of which show up once; 13% is in the top ten. Germline V gene sequence: CDR1 SEHNR, CDR2 FQNEAQ (reference sequence). The CDR3 covers 14 residues. Trimming at V came to 5 bases and at J to 9 bases, leaving 7 bases not matched to a gene. The chain links TRBV7-9 to TRBJ2-5; 12 positions match TRBD2. The sequenced sample consisted of PBMCs or a T cell subset sorted from them (not recorded which). The sequence was obtained from an adult woman who had mild COVID-19 (a few samples of this study predate the infection). Cell type and time point are not known. CDR3 in amino acids: CASSLTSGGSPQYF. For the CDR3, the DNA is TGTGCCAGCAGCCTTACTAGCGGGGGGTCGCCCCAGTACTTC.